Listed here are 26 T cell receptor beta chains from one sample, sequenced in a study of cytotoxic CD8 clonotypes in ibrutinib-treated CLL. Libraries were prepared by immunoSEQ multiplex PCR; TCRdb keeps only in-frame clonotypes and omits some of them. Of 24,000 or so clones listed, roughly 70% are singletons. Sequenced here: PBMCs, sampled after 12 months of ibrutinib treatment. These receptors originate from a human donor with chronic lymphocytic leukemia.

This clone was seen more than once but under ten times. The J gene is TRBJ2-5, the V gene TRBV5-1; TRBD1 agrees at 9 bases. The V gene end was trimmed by 5 bases and the J gene end by 5 bases; junction bases not matched to a gene: 1. Germline lookup yields CDR1 SGHRS and CDR2 YFSETQ. The CDR3 loop spans 12 amino acids. The CDR3 nucleotides read TGCGCCAGCAGTGGACAGGGGGAGACCCAGTACTTC. Encoded protein: CASSGQGETQYF.

The chain joins TRBV30 to TRBJ2-5; D ambiguous. This CDR3 has 19 residues. The V gene's germline CDR1 is GTSNPN and CDR2 SVGIG (reference sequence). V was pared by 0 bases and J by 3 bases, with 26 bases between. CDR3 coding DNA: TGTGCCTGGAGTGTAGCTCTTTCATCTACCCAGGTAGAAGAAGAGACCCAGTACTTC. Translating gives CAWSVALSSTQVEEETQYF.

This clone was observed a single time. The chain recombines TRBV9 with TRBJ2-2; 8 nucleotides match TRBD1. The CDR3 covers 17 residues. V shed 0 bases, J shed 5 bases, and the junction held 9 bases outside the gene matches. Germline CDR1 is SGDLS and CDR2 is YYNGEE. The CDR3 sequence is CASSVAAQGAMTGELFF. In nucleotides, the CDR3 is TGTGCCAGCAGCGTAGCCGCGCAGGGGGCTATGACCGGGGAGCTGTTTTTT.

The chain couples TRBV6-5 to TRBJ1-1, with 9 bases that match TRBD1. This CDR3 spans 13 amino acids. Germline assignment: CDR1 MNHEY and CDR2 SVGAGI. V lost 7 bases to trimming and J lost 5 bases; unmatched junction nucleotides: 5. In nucleotides, the CDR3 is TGTGCCAGCACCCAACAGGGGGCGACTGAAGCTTTCTTT. It specifies CASTQQGATEAFF.

The chain couples TRBV18 to TRBJ2-6; a weak D match, TRBD1 (6 bases). This CDR3 has 16 amino acids. Germline values: CDR1 KGHSH, CDR2 LQKENI. Trimming left V 2 bases short and J 2 bases short, with 10 bases between. In DNA form, the CDR3 reads TGTGCCAGCTCACCAGGGGCAGGGGCTGGGGCCAACGTCCTGACTTTC. It is translated as CASSPGAGAGANVLTF.

This clone was observed a single time. This chain joins TRBV14 and TRBJ2-7, with D possibly matching TRBD2 (5 bases). V lost 2 bases, J lost 3 bases, and 14 bases lay in between. The CDR3 loop spans 15 amino acids. Germline CDR1 is SGHDN and CDR2 is FVKESK. The CDR3 nucleotides are TGTGCCAGCAGCCAATCCGTACGGGATGTCTACGAGCAGTACTTC. Encoded protein: CASSQSVRDVYEQYF. The whole variable domain, filled in from reference TRBV14 and TRBJ2-7, reads EAGVTQFPSHSVIEKGQTVTLRCDPISGHDNLYWYRRVMGKEIKFLLHFVKESKQDESGMPNNRFLAERTGGTYSTLKVQPAELEDSGVYFCASSQSVRDVYEQYFGPGTRLTVT.

The V gene is TRBV5-1, the J gene TRBJ1-2; D call uncertain. V shed 0 bases and J shed 8 bases, with 11 bases lying between them. CDR1 and CDR2 from the germline V gene are SGHRS and YFSETQ. CDR3 length: 13 amino acids. CDR3 sequence: CASSLDGVLGYTF. CDR3 sequence (DNA): TGCGCCAGCAGCTTGGATGGAGTTTTGGGCTACACCTTC.

The rearrangement uses TRBV28 and TRBJ2-1; TRBD2 is a possible D gene (5 bases). This CDR3 region has 14 residues. Germline values: CDR1 MDHEN, CDR2 SYDVKM. The V end was cut by 6 bases, the J end by 2 bases, with 11 bases between. The CDR3 coding sequence is TGTGCCAGCAGCCGGACTCAGACCTACAATGAGCAGTTCTTC. Its translation: CASSRTQTYNEQFF.

The chain combines TRBV11-3 with TRBJ2-1, with TRBD1 identical over 8 bases. The CDR3 runs to 14 residues. V gave up 5 bases and J gave up 9 bases; unmatched junction bases: 9. Germline V lookup: CDR1 SGHNT, CDR2 YENEEA. This CDR3 is CASSTPDRGGEQFF. In DNA, the CDR3 is TGTGCCAGCAGCACCCCAGACAGGGGCGGTGAGCAGTTCTTC.

V and J are TRBV6-5 and TRBJ2-7, with 7 nucleotides matching TRBD1. Losses at the gene ends were 5 bases for V and 1 base for J; bases not matched to a gene: 8. The CDR3 contains 15 residues. CDR1 MNHEY and CDR2 SVGAGI come from the germline V gene. In DNA form, the CDR3 reads TGTGCCAGCAGTAATCCGGGACAGTCTTCCTACGAGCAGTACTTC. It translates to CASSNPGQSSYEQYF.

This clone was counted a few times. This sequence joins TRBV15 and TRBJ2-7; D unclear. Germline V gene lookup returns CDR1 LNHNV and CDR2 YYDKDF (reference sequence). The V gene lost 0 bases and the J gene lost 6 bases, with 6 bases spanning the gap. The CDR3 has 12 amino acids. CDR3 in amino acids: CATSRDLGEQYF. The CDR3 nucleotides are TGTGCCACCAGCAGAGATCTTGGCGAGCAGTACTTC.

The gene calls are TRBV15 and TRBJ1-1; no definite D call. Germline loops: CDR1 LNHNV, CDR2 YYDKDF (reference sequence). The CDR3 runs to 13 residues. Trimming shortened V by 4 bases and J by 2 bases, and 8 bases separated the two germline ends. The DNA of the CDR3 is TGTGCCACCAGCATAAGAAGAAACACTGAAGCTTTCTTT. Amino acids: CATSIRRNTEAFF.

This chain links TRBV19 with TRBJ1-5; the D gene is possibly TRBD1 (5 bases). The germline gives CDR1 LNHDA, CDR2 SQIVND (reference sequence). The CDR3 runs 12 residues. With 10 bases removed from V and 9 bases from J, the gap between germline ends came to 16 bases. CDR3 region: CATRDGPGPQHF. The CDR3 nucleotides are TGTGCCACCCGGGACGGCCCGGGGCCCCAGCATTTT.

The chain uses TRBV11-3 and TRBJ1-1, with D possibly matching TRBD1 (5 bases). The CDR3 extends over 17 amino acids. CDR1 and CDR2 from the germline V gene are SGHNT and YENEEA. The V end was cut by 1 base, the J end by 0 bases, with 15 bases between. CDR3 in DNA: TGTGCCAGCAGCTTAGGTCGAGGGGTCGGGGTGAACACTGAAGCTTTCTTT. Translating gives CASSLGRGVGVNTEAFF.

This clone has more than one count but fewer than ten. As DNA, the CDR3 is TGTGCCAGCTCACCTGGATCGAGGGGGGAGCAGTTCTTC. Translation: CASSPGSRGEQFF. The chain carries TRBV18 and TRBJ2-1; D perhaps matches TRBD1 (6 bases). V shed 3 bases and J shed 10 bases, with 13 bases lying between them. The germline V gene encodes CDR1 KGHSH and CDR2 LQKENI. The CDR3 loop spans 13 amino acids.

Only a few counts were recorded for this clone. V and J are TRBV19 and TRBJ2-1; the D gene is possibly TRBD1 (6 bases). V was shortened by 5 bases and J by 8 bases, with 16 bases between the two germline ends. There are 14 residues in the CDR3. CDR1 is LNHDA and CDR2 is SQIVND in the germline V gene (reference sequence). The DNA for the CDR3 is TGTGCCAGTAGTCCCCCGACAGGTTGGTATGAGCAGTTCTTC. Its protein is CASSPPTGWYEQFF.

The chain recombines TRBV5-6 with TRBJ1-2; D uncertain. Between the trimmed V and J ends, which lost 0 bases and 6 bases, there was a span of 12 bases. Germline V gives CDR1 SGHDT, CDR2 YYEEEE. The CDR3 has 14 amino acids. The CDR3 loop is CASSLGRRDHGYTF. The CDR3 DNA reads TGTGCCAGCAGCTTGGGGAGACGTGATCATGGCTACACCTTC.

This clone was detected ten times or more. The DNA for the CDR3 is TGTGCCAGCAGCGGCTCTTATTCACCCCTCCACTTT. Protein: CASSGSYSPLHF. The chain combines TRBV2 with TRBJ1-6; D remains unclear. Germline CDR1 SNHLY, CDR2 FYNNEI. This CDR3 has 12 amino acids. V was cut by 6 bases and J by 8 bases, with 8 bases left in between.

This clone was detected a few times. The chain couples TRBV5-4 to TRBJ1-5; possibly TRBD1 for D (5 bases). Trimming took off 5 bases at V and 4 bases at J, with 16 bases between the two ends. Looked up from germline, CDR1 is SGHNT and CDR2 is YYREEE (reference sequence). The length of the CDR3 is 15 residues. The CDR3 bases are TGTGCCAGCAGTCAGGGCCCCTCGTGGAATCAGCCCCAGCATTTT. This gives the protein CASSQGPSWNQPQHF.

This sequence joins TRBV7-3 and TRBJ1-1; no clear D gene. V dropped 2 bases and J dropped 1 base, with 5 bases sitting between them. The CDR3 totals 13 residues. The germline V gene encodes CDR1 SGHTA and CDR2 FQGTGA. In nucleotides, the CDR3 is TGTGCCAGCAGCTTACCCCCGAACACTGAAGCTTTCTTT. Encoded protein: CASSLPPNTEAFF.

Comment on this clone: Because the CDR3's place on the DNA is in doubt, the DNA is left out and the CDR3 is given as listed by TCRdb. The rearrangement uses TRBV5-6 and TRBJ2-5; the table names TRBD2, a call not compared with the DNA. The CDR3 extends over 14 residues, inclusive of both ends. Per germline, CDR1 SGHDT and CDR2 YYEEEE. The CDR3 sequence: CASVGRGASGLLYF.

The J gene is TRBJ1-6, the V gene TRBV5-4, with D maybe TRBD1 (6 bases). The CDR3 spans 14 residues. The germline V gene encodes CDR1 SGHNT and CDR2 YYREEE (reference sequence). V lost 3 bases and J lost 11, with 15 bases in between. The CDR3 reads CASSSQGSGTPLHF. CDR3 in DNA: TGTGCCAGCAGCTCACAGGGTAGTGGGACACCCCTCCACTTT.

The chain recombines TRBV7-2 with TRBJ2-1; perhaps TRBD1 as D (6 bases). Germline V gene data show CDR1 as SGHTA and CDR2 as FQGNSA. Between the trimmed V and J ends, which lost 5 bases and 14 bases, there was a span of 19 bases. This CDR3 has 13 amino acids. The CDR3 bases are TGTGCCAGCAGCCCAGGACAGAGGCCCAATAAGTTCTTC. This gives the protein CASSPGQRPNKFF.

The chain joins TRBV19 to TRBJ1-1; the D is unclear. CDR3 length equals 13 residues. Germline lookup yields CDR1 LNHDA and CDR2 SQIVND (reference sequence). Trimming pared 5 bases from V and 1 base from J, leaving 8 bases between. The CDR3 nucleotides read TGTGCCAGTAGTCCGAAGAGGAACACTGAAGCTTTCTTT. This translates into CASSPKRNTEAFF.

A few counts support this clone. The chain has TRBV7-9 and TRBJ2-3, with 9 bases lining up with TRBD2. In germline, CDR1 is SEHNR, CDR2 FQNEAQ (reference sequence). V gave up 4 bases and J gave up 4 bases; unmatched junction bases: 3. The CDR3 is made up of 14 amino acids. CDR3 loop: CASSWTSVADTQYF. The CDR3 DNA reads as TGTGCCAGCAGCTGGACTAGCGTGGCAGATACGCAGTATTTT.

V is TRBV18 and J is TRBJ1-2, with a weak D call TRBD1 (6 bases). CDR1 is KGHSH, CDR2 LQKENI, per germline. The V end lost 6 bases, the J end lost 4 bases, and 15 bases lay between the germline ends. This CDR3 is 14 amino acids long. As DNA, the CDR3 is TGTGCCAGCTCCCCTGGCCAGGGGCCCTATGGCTACACCTTC. It specifies CASSPGQGPYGYTF.